This TCR beta chain derives from a study of T cell repertoires in cytomegalovirus infection. General observations from the study: Carriage of CMV together with the relevant HLA was identifiable through cumulative public TCR beta family frequency.

TCRdb recomputed calls from the reads with MiXCR, one row per CDR3 protein. The table has 250,000 to 350,000 distinct CDR3 sequences, roughly 26% seen once. This CDR3 spans 12 amino acids. Worth noting for this clonotype: Antigen: not known. The junction and the germline gene differ at one end; a read error may be behind it.

The specimen sequenced was PBMCs. This clonotype originated in a human donor in good health (CMV status not recorded). Some clones in this sample may be carry-over from other donors' samples. The chain employs TRBV12-3 or TRBV12-4 and TRBJ1-3; TRBD1 might be the D (5 bases). In DNA, the CDR3 is TGTGCCGGCAGGGATTCTGGAAACACCATATATTTT. It yields the protein CAGRDSGNTIYF.